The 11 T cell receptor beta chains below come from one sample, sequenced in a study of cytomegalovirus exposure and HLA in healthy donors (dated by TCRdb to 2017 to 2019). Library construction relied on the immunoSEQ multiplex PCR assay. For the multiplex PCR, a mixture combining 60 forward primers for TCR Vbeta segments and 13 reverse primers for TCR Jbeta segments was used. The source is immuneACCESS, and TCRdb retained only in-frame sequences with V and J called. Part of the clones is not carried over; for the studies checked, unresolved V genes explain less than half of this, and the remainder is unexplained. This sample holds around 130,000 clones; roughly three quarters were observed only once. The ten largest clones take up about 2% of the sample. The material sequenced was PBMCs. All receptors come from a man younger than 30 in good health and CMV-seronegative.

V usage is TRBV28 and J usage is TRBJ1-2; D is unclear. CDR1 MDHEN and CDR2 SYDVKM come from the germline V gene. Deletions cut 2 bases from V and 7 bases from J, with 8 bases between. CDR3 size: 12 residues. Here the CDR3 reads CASSLIACGYTF. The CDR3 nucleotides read TGTGCCAGCAGTTTAATAGCATGTGGCTACACCTTC.

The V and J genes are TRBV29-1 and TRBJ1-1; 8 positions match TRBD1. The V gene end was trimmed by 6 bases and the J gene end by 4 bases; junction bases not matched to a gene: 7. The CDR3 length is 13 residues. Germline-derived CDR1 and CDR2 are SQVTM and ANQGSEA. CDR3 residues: CSVEVTGGTEAFF. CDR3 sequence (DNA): TGCAGCGTAGAGGTCACAGGGGGCACTGAAGCTTTCTTT.

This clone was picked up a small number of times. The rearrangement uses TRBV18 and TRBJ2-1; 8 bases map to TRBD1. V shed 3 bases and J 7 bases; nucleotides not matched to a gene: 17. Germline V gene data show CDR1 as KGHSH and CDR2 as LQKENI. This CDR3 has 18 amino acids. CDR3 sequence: CASSPFSGQGSGYNEQFF. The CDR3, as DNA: TGTGCCAGCTCACCTTTCTCCGGACAGGGATCGGGCTATAATGAGCAGTTCTTC.

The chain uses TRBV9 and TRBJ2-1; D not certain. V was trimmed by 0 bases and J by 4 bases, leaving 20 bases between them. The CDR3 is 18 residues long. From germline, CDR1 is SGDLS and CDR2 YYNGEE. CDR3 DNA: TGTGCCAGCAGCGTAGCACCTACGATATCAGGATTTTACAATGAGCAGTTCTTC. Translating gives CASSVAPTISGFYNEQFF.

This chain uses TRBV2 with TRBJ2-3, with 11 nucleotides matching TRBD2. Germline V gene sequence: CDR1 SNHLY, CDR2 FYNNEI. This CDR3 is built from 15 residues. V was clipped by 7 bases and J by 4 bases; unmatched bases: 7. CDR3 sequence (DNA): TGTGCCAGCAAGGTGACTAGCGGGACGGCAGATACGCAGTATTTT. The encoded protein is CASKVTSGTADTQYF.

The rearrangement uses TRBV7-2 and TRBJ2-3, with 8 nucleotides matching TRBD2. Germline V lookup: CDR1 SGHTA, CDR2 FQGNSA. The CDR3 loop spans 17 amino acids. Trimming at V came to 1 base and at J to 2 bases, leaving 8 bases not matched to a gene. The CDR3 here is CASSLVPAGDLTDTQYF. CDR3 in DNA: TGTGCCAGCAGCTTAGTGCCAGCGGGAGATCTCACAGATACGCAGTATTTT.

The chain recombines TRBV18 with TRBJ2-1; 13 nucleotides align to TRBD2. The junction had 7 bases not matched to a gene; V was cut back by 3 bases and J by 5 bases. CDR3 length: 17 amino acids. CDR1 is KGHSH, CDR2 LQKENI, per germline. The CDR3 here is CASSPLGGLAGHNEQFF. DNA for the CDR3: TGTGCCAGCTCACCTCTGGGGGGACTAGCGGGACACAATGAGCAGTTCTTC.

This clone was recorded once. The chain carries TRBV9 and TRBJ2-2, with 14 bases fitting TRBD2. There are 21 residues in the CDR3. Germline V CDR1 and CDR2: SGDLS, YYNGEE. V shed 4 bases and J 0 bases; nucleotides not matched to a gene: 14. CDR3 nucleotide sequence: TGTGCCAGCAGCCCTACTTTTCCGGGACTAGCGGGAGACTCGAACACCGGGGAGCTGTTTTTT. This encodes CASSPTFPGLAGDSNTGELFF.

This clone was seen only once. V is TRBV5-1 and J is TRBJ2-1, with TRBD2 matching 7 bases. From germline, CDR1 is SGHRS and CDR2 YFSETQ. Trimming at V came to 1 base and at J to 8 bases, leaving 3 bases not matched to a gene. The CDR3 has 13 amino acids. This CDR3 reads CASSLPGRDEQFF. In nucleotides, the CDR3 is TGCGCCAGCAGCTTGCCGGGGAGGGATGAGCAGTTCTTC.

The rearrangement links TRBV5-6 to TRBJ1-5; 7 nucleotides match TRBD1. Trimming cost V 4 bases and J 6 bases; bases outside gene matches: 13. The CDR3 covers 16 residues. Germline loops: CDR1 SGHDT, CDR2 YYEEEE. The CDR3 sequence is CASSDSDRLLLQPQHF. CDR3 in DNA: TGTGCCAGCAGCGACTCGGACAGGCTGTTACTTCAGCCCCAGCATTTT.

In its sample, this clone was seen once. CDR3 nucleotides: TGCGCCAGCAGCCAGGCACAGGATCGCACAGATACGCAGTATTTT. As protein: CASSQAQDRTDTQYF. The J gene is TRBJ2-3, the V gene TRBV4-1; TRBD1 is a possible D gene (5 bases). Per the germline V gene, CDR1 is MGHRA and CDR2 is YSYEKL. V dropped 3 bases and J dropped 1 base, with 11 bases sitting between them. The CDR3 has 15 residues.